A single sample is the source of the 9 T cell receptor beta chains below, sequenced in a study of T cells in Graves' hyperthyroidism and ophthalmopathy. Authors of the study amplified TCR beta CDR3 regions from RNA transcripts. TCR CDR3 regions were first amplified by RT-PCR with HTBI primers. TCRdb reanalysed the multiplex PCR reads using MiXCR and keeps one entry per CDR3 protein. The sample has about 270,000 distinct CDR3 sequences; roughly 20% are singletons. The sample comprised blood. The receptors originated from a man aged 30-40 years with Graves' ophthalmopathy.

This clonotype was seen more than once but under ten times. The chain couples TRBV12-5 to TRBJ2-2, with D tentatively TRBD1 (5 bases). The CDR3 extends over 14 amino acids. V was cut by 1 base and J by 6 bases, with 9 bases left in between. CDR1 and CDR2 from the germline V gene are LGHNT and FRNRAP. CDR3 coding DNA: TGTGCTAGTGGTTTGGGACAGATCCCCGGGGAGCTGTTTTTT. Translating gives CASGLGQIPGELFF.

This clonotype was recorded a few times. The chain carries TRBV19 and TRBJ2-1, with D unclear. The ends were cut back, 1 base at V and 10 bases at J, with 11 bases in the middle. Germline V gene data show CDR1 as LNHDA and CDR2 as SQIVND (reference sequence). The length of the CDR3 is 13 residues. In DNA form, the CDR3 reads TGTGCCAGTAGTATAGTGCCATACTCCGAGCAGTTCTTC. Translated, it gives CASSIVPYSEQFF.

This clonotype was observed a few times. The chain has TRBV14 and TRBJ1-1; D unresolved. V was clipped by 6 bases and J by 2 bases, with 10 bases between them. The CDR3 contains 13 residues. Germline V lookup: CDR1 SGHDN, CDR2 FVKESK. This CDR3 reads CASSDGFNTEAFF. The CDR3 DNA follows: TGTGCCAGCAGTGATGGTTTTAACACTGAAGCTTTCTTT. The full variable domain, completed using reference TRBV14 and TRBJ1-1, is EAGVTQFPSHSVIEKGQTVTLRCDPISGHDNLYWYRRVMGKEIKFLLHFVKESKQDESGMPNNRFLAERTGGTYSTLKVQPAELEDSGVYFCASSDGFNTEAFFGQGTRLTVV.

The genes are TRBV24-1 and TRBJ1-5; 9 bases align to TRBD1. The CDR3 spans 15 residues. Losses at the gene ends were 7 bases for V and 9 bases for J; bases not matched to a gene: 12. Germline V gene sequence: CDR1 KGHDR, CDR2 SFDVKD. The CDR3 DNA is TGTGCCACCAGCTCGGGACAGGGTTGCATCGGGCCCCAGCATTTT. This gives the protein CATSSGQGCIGPQHF.

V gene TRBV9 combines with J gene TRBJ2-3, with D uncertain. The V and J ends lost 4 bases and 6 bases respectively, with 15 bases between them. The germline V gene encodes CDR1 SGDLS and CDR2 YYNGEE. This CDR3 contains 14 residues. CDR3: CASSSERVTDTQYF. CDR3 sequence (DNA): TGTGCCAGCAGCTCGGAACGAGTTACGGATACGCAGTATTTT.

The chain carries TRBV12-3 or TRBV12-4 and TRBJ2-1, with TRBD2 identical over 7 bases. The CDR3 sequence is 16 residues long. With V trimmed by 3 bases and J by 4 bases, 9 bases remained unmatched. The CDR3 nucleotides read TGTGCCAGCAGTTTTCGGGGTAGCGGGCCTTACAATGAGCAGTTCTTC. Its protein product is CASSFRGSGPYNEQFF.

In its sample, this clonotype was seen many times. CDR3 sequence reads: CASSLVAGSYNEQFF. As DNA, the CDR3 is TGTGCCAGCAGCTTAGTAGCAGGCTCCTACAATGAGCAGTTCTTC. The V call is TRBV11-2, the J call TRBJ2-1; D gene ambiguous. Trimming removed 1 base from V and 0 bases from J, with 7 bases in between. This CDR3 is built from 15 residues. Per the germline V gene, CDR1 is SGHAT and CDR2 is FQNNGV.

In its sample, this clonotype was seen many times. The CDR3 nucleotides are TGTGCCAGCAGTTTAGTCAGGAGCGTGAACACTGAAGCTTTCTTT. Protein product: CASSLVRSVNTEAFF. This sequence joins TRBV12-3 or TRBV12-4 and TRBJ1-1; D ambiguous. There are 15 residues in the CDR3. Trimming took 1 base from V and 0 from J, leaving 9 bases between them.

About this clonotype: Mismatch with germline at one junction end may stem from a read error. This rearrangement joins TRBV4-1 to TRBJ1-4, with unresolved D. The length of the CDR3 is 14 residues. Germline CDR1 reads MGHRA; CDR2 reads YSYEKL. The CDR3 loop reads CTSSQVTEGEKLFF. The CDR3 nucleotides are TGCACCAGCAGCCAAGTCACCGAGGGTGAAAAACTGTTTTTT.